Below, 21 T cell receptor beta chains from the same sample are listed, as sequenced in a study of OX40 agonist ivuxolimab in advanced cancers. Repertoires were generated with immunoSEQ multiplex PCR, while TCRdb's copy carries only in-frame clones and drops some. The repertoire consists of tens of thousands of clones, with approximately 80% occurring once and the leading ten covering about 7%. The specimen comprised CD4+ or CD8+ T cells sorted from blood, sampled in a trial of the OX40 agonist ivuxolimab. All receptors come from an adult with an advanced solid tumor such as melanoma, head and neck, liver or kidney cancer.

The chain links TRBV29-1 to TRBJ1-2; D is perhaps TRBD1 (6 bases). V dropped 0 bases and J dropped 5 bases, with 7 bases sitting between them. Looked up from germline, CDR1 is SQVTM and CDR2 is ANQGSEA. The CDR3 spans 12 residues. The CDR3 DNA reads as TGCAGCGTTGAAGAAGGGGGGTATGGCTACACCTTC. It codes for CSVEEGGYGYTF.

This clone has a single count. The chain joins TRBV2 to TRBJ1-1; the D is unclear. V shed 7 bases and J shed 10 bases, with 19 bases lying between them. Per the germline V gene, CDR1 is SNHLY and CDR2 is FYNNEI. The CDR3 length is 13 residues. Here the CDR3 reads CASTVYPRGRAFF. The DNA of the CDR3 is TGTGCCAGCACAGTATACCCCCGAGGTCGAGCTTTCTTT.

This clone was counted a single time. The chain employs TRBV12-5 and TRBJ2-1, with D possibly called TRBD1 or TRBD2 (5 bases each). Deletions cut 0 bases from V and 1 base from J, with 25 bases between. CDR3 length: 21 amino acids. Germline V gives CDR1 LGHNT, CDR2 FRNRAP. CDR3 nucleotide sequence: TGTGCTAGTGGTTTGGTTCTAAGCCGGGACGGACAATTCTTTTCCTACAATGAGCAGTTCTTC. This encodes CASGLVLSRDGQFFSYNEQFF.

The CDR3 nucleotides read TGTGCCAGCAGCCTACCTAGCGGGAGTGGGCATGAGCAGTTCTTC. It yields the protein CASSLPSGSGHEQFF. The V call is TRBV7-9, the J call TRBJ2-1; TRBD2 aligns across 10 bases. Germline V CDR1 and CDR2: SEHNR, FQNEAQ (reference sequence). The CDR3 covers 15 residues. Trimming cost V 5 bases and J 8 bases; bases outside gene matches: 9.

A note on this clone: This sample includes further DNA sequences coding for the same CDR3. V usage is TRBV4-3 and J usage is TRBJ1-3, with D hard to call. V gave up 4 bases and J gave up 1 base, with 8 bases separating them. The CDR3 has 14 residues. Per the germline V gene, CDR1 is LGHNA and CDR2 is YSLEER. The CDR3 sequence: CASSPGVSGNTIYF. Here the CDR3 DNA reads TGCGCCAGCAGCCCAGGTGTATCTGGAAACACCATATATTTT.

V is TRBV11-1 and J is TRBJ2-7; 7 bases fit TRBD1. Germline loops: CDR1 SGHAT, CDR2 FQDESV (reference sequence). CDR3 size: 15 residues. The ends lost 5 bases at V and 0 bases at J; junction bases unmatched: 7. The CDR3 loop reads CASSLVGDSSYEQYF. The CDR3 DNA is TGTGCCAGCAGCCTAGTGGGGGACAGCTCCTACGAGCAGTACTTC.

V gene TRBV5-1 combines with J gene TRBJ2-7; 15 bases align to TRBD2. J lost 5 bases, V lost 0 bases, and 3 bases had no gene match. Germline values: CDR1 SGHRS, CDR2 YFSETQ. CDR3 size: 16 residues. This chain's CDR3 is CASSLGTSGRVNEQYF. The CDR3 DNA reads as TGCGCCAGCAGCTTGGGGACTAGCGGGAGGGTGAACGAGCAGTACTTC. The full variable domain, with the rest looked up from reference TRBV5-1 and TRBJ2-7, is KAGVTQTPRYLIKTRGQQVTLSCSPISGHRSVSWYQQTPGQGLQFLFEYFSETQRNKGNFPGRFSGRQFSNSRSEMNVSTLELGDSALYLCASSLGTSGRVNEQYFGPGTRLTVT.

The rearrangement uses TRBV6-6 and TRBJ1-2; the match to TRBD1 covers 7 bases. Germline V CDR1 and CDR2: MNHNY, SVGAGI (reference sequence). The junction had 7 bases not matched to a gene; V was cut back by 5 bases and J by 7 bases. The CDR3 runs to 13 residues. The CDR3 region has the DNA TGTGCCAGCAGTGCCGAGGGGGCCGGTGGCTACACCTTC. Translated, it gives CASSAEGAGGYTF.

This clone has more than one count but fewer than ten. The CDR3 spells CASSFGTGGDGYTF. Here the CDR3 DNA reads TGTGCCAGCAGCTTCGGGACAGGGGGGGATGGCTACACCTTC. V gene TRBV11-1 combines with J gene TRBJ1-2, with 11 bases lining up with TRBD1. V was pared by 3 bases and J by 6 bases, with 3 bases of the junction left unmatched. CDR3 length equals 14 residues. Germline V gene lookup returns CDR1 SGHAT and CDR2 FQDESV (reference sequence).

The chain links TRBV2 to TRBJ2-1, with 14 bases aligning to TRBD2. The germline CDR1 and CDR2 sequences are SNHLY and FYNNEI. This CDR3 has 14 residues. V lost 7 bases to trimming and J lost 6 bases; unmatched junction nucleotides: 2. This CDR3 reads CASMGLAGANEQFF. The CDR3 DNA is TGTGCCAGCATGGGACTAGCGGGAGCCAATGAGCAGTTCTTC. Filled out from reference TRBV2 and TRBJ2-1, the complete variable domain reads EPEVTQTPSHQVTQMGQEVILRCVPISNHLYFYWYRQILGQKVEFLVSFYNNEISEKSEIFDDQFSVERPDGSNFTLKIRSTKLEDSAMYFCASMGLAGANEQFFGPGTRLTVL.

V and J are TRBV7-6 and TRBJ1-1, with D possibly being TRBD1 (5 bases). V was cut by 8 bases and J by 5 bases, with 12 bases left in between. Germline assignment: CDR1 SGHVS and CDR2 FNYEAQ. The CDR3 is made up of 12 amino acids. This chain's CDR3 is CASSHSGTEAFF. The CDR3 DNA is TGTGCCAGCTCCCACTCAGGGACTGAAGCTTTCTTT.

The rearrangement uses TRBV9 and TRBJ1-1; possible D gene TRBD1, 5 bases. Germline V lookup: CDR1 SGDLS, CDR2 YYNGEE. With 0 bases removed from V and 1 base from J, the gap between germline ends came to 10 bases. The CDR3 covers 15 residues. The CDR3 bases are TGTGCCAGCAGCGTAGGGGGCAGGGAGAACACTGAAGCTTTCTTT. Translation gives CASSVGGRENTEAFF.

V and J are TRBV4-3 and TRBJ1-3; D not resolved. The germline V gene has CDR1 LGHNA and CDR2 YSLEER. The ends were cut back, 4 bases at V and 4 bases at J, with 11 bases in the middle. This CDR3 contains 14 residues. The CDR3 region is CASSRAGKGNTIYF. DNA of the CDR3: TGCGCCAGCAGCCGCGCGGGGAAGGGAAACACCATATATTTT.

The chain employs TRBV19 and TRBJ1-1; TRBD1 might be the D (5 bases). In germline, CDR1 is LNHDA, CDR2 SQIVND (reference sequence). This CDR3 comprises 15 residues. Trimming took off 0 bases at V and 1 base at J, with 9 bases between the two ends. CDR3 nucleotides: TGTGCCAGTAGTATAGATACGGGGACGAACACTGAAGCTTTCTTT. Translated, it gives CASSIDTGTNTEAFF.

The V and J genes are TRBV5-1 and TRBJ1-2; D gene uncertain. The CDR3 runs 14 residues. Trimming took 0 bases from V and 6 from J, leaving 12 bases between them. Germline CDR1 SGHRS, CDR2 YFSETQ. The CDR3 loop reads CASSLDTGSHGYTF. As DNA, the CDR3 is TGCGCCAGCAGCTTGGATACGGGGTCCCATGGCTACACCTTC.

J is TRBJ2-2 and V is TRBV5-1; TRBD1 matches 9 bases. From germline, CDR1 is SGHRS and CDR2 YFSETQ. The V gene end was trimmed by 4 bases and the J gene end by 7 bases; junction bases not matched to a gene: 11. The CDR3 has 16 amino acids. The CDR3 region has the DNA TGCGCCAGCAGCCCCGGGGGACAGGGAGACGGCGGGGAGCTGTTTTTT. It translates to CASSPGGQGDGGELFF.

The CDR3 DNA is TGTGCCAGCAGCGGAAGTATAAGCACAGATACGCAGTATTTT. Its protein is CASSGSISTDTQYF. The chain is built from TRBV7-6 and TRBJ2-3; the D is unclear. CDR1 and CDR2 from the germline V gene are SGHVS and FNYEAQ. The CDR3 sequence is 14 residues long. V was pared by 5 bases and J by 0 bases, with 9 bases between.

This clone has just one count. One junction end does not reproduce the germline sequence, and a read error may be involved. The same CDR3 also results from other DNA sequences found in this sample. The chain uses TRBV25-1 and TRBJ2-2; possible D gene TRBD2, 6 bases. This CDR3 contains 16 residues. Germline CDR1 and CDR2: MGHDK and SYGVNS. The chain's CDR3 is CASSVSSAPNTGELFF. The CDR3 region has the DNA TGTGCCAGCAGTGTATCTAGCGCCCCGAACACCGGGGAGCTATTTTTT.

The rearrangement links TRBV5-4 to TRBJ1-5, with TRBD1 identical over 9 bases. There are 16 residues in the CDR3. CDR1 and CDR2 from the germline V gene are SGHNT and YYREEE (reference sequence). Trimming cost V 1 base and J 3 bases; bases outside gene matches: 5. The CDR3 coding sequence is TGTGCCAGCAGCTTGACGGGACAGGGCACCAATCAGCCCCAGCATTTT. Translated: CASSLTGQGTNQPQHF.

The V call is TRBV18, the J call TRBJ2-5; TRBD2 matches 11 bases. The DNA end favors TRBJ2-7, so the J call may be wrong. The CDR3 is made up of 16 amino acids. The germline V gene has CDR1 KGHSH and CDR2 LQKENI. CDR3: CASSPTQLAGVSEQYF. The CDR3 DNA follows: TGTGCCAGCTCACCCACTCAACTAGCGGGAGTCTCCGAGCAGTACTTC.

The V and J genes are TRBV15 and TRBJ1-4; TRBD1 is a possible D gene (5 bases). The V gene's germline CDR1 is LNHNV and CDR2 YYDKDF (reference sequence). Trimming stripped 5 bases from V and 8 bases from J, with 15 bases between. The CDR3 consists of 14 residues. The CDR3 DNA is TGTGCCACCAGCGAAGCGACAGTTAGAGAAAAACTGTTTTTT. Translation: CATSEATVREKLFF.